This entry features one TCR beta chain sequence. The sample originates from a study of control samples from healthy donors and cancer patients. J was trimmed by 3 bases and V by 1 base; bases with no gene match: 8. Germline CDR1 LGHNA, CDR2 YSLEER. This CDR3 is 17 amino acids long. Data came from immunoSEQ multiplex PCR; TCRdb stores just in-frame clones and leaves some out. The sample has some 82,000 clones, around 87% seen once. The sample comprised blood. The source of this sequence is a man aged 50-59 years in good health. The genes are TRBV4-3 and TRBJ2-1; TRBD2 matches 8 bases. The CDR3 is CASSQAGGLAVYNEQFF. CDR3 bases: TGCGCCAGCAGCCAAGCGGGAGGGCTAGCCGTCTACAATGAGCAGTTCTTC.